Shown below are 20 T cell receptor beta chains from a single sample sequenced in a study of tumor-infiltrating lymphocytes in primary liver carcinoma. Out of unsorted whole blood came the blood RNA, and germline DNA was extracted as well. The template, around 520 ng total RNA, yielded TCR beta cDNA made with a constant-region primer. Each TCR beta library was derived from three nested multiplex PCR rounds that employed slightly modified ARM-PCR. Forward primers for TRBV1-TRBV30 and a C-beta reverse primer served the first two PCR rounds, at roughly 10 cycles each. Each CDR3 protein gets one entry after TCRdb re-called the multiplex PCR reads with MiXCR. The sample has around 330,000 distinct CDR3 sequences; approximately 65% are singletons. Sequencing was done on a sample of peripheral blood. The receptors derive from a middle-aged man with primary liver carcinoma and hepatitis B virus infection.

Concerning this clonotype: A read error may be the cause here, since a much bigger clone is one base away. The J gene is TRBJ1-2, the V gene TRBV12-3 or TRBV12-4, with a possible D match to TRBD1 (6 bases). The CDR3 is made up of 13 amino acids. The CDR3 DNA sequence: TGTGCCAGCAGTTACGACAGGCGCTATGACTACACCTTC. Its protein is CASSYDRRYDYTF.

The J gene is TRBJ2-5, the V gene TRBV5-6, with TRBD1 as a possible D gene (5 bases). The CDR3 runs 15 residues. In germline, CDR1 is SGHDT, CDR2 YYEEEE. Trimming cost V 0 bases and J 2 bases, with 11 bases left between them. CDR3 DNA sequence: TGTGCCAGCAGCTTGGGACAGCTATTTCAAGAGACCCAGTACTTC. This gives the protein CASSLGQLFQETQYF.

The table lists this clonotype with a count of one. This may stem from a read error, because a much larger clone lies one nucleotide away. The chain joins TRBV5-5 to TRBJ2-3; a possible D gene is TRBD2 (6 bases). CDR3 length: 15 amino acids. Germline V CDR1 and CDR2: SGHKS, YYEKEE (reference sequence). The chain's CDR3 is CASSLRETLTVTQYF. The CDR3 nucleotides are TGTGCCAGCAGCTTGCGGGAGACCCTCACAGTTACGCAGTATTTT.

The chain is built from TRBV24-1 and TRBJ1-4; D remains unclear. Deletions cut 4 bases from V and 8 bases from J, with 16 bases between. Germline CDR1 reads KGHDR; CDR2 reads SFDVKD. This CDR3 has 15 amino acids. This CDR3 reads CATSDPARGSEKLFF. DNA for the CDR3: TGTGCCACCAGTGACCCCGCCCGGGGTTCGGAAAAACTGTTTTTT.

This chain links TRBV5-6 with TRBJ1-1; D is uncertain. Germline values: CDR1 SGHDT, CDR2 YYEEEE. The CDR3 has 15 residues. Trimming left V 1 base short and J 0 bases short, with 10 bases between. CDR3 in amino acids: CASSLLKGLNTEAFF. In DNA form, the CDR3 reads TGTGCCAGCAGCTTGCTAAAGGGTTTGAACACTGAAGCTTTCTTT.

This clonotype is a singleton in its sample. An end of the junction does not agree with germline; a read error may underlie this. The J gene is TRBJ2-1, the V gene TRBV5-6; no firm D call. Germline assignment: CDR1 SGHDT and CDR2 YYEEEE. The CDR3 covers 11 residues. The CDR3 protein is CASSLSDEQCF. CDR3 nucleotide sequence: TGTGCCAGCAGCTTGTCTGACGAGCAGTGCTTC.

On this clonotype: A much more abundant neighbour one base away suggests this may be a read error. CDR3 sequence: CTSSYGTGSSYEQYF. For the CDR3, the DNA is TGTACCAGCAGCTACGGGACAGGGTCCTCCTACGAGCAGTACTTC. This sequence joins TRBV6-1 and TRBJ2-7, with 9 bases lining up with TRBD1. Germline loops: CDR1 MNHNS, CDR2 SASEGT. CDR3 length: 15 residues.

CDR3 nucleotide sequence: TGCGCCAGCAGCCGAGGCAGGACAGGGGGCCAAAACATTCAGTACTTC. It specifies CASSRGRTGGQNIQYF. V gene TRBV4-3 combines with J gene TRBJ2-4, with 11 bases matching TRBD1. CDR1 is LGHNA and CDR2 is YSLEER in the germline V gene. Unmatched junction bases numbered 7, after V lost 4 bases and J lost 5 bases. CDR3 size: 16 residues.

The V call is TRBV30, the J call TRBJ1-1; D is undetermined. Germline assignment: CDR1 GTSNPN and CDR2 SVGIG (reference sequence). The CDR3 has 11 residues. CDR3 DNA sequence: TGTGCATCTGGGCCAGGCACTGAAGCTTTCTTT. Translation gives CASGPGTEAFF.

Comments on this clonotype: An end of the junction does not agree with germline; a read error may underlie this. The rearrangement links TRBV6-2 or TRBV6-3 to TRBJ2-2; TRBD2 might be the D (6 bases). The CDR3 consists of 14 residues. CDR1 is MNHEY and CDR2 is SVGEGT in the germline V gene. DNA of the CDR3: TGTGTCAGCGGTTACTCTAGCGACACCGGGGAGCTGTTTTTT. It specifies CVSGYSSDTGELFF.

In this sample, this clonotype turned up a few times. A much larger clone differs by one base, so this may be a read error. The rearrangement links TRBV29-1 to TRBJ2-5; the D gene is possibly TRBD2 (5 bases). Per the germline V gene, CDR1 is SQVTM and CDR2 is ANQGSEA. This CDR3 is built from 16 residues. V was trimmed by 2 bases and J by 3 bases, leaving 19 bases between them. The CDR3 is CSVESGWEWTKETQYF. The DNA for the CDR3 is TGCAGCGTTGAATCCGGGTGGGAGTGGACCAAAGAGACCCAGTACTTC. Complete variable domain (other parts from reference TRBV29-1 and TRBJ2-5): SAVISQKPSRDICQRGTSLTIQCQVDSQVTMMFWYRQQPGQSLTLIATANQGSEATYESGFVIDKFPISRPNLTFSTLTVSNMSPEDSSIYLCSVESGWEWTKETQYFGPGTRLLVL.

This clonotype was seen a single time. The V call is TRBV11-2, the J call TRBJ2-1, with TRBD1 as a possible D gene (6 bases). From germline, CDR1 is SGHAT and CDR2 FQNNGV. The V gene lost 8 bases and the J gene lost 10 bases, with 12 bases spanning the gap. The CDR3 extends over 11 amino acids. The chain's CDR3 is CASGHRAEQFF. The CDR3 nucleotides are TGTGCCAGCGGCCACAGGGCAGAGCAGTTCTTC.

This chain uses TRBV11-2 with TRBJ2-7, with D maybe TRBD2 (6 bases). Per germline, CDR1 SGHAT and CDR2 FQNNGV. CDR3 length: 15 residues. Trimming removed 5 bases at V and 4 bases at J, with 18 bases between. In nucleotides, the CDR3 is TGTGCCAGCAGCCCTAGGGACTCCTGGAGGTACGAGCAGTACTTC. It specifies CASSPRDSWRYEQYF.

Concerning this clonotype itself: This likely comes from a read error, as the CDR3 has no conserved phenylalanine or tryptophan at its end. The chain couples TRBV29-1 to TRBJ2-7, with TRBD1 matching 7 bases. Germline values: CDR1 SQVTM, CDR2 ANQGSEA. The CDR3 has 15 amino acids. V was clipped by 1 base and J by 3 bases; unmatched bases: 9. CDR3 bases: TGCAGCGTTGAAGTTGGGGACAGTCATAACTACGAGCAGTACTAC. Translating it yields CSVEVGDSHNYEQYY.

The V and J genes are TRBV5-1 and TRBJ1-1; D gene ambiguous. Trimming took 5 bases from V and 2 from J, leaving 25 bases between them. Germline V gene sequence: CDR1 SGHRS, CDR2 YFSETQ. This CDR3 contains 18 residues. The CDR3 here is CASRGSRGLASPNTEAFF. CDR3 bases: TGCGCCAGCAGAGGCAGTAGAGGGTTGGCTAGCCCTAACACTGAAGCTTTCTTT. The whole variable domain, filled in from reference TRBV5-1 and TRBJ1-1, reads KAGVTQTPRYLIKTRGQQVTLSCSPISGHRSVSWYQQTPGQGLQFLFEYFSETQRNKGNFPGRFSGRQFSNSRSEMNVSTLELGDSALYLCASRGSRGLASPNTEAFFGQGTRLTVV.

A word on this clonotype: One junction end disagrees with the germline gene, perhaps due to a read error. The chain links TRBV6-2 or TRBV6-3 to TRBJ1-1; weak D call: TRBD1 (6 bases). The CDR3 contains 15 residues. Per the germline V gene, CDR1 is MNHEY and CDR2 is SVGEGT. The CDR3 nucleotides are TGTACCAGCAGTTTTACAGGGACTCCGAACACTGAAGCTTTCTTT. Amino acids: CTSSFTGTPNTEAFF.

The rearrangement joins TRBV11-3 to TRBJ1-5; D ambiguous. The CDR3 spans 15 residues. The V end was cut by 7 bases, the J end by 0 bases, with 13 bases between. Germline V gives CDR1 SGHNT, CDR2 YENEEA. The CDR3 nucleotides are TGTGCCAGCACCGAGTCGGAATATAGCAATCAGCCCCAGCATTTT. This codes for CASTESEYSNQPQHF.

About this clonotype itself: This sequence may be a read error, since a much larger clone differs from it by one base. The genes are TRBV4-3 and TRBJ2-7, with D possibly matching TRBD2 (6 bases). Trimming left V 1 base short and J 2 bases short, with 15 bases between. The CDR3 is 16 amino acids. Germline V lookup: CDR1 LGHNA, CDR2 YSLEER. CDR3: CASSQAGRDEPYEQYF. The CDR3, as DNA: TGCGCCAGCAGCCAAGCGGGGCGGGATGAGCCCTACGAGCAGTACTTC.

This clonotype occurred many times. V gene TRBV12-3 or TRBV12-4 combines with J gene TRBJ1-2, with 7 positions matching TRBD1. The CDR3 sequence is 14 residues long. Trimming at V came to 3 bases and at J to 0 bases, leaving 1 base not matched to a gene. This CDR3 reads CASSLGTANYGYTF. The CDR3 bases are TGTGCCAGCAGTTTGGGGACAGCTAACTATGGCTACACCTTC.

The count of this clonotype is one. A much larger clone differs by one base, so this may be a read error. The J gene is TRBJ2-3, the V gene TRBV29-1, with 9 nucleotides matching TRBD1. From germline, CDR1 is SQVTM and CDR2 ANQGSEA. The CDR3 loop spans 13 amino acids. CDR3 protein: CSVGTGWTDTRYF. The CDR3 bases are TGCAGCGTCGGGACAGGGTGGACAGATACGCGGTATTTT.